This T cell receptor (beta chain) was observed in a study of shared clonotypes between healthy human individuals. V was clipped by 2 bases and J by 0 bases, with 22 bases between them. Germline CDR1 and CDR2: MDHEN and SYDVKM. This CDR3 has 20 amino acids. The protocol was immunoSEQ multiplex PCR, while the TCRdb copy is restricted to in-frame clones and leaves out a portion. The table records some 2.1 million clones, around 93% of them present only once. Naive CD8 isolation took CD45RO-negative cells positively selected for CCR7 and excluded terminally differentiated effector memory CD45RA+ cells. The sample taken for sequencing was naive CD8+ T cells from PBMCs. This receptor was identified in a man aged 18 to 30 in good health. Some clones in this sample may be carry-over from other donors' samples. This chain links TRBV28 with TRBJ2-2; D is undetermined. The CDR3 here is CASSLALFGPTPANTGELFF. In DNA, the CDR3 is TGTGCCAGCAGTTTAGCCCTGTTCGGGCCTACCCCCGCGAACACCGGGGAGCTGTTTTTT.